This T cell receptor (beta chain) was sequenced for a study of cytomegalovirus exposure and HLA in healthy donors. Study outcomes and limitations: The study carried out a later analysis of TCR beta sequences. It associated under 20,000 of them with specific HLA alleles at a false discovery rate of 0.05.

This CDR3 region has 10 residues. V lost 7 bases to trimming and J lost 11 bases, with 11 bases between them. CDR1 and CDR2 (germline): MNHNS, SASEGT. Use of 60 Vbeta and 13 Jbeta primers characterized the PCR. Using immunoSEQ multiplex PCR, the repertoire was profiled, and TCRdb retains in-frame clones only, with some absent. This sample has 220,000 or so clones, with 79% found just once. Regarding this clone: Its antigen is not known.

Material for sequencing was PBMCs. This TCR was recovered from a man aged 50 to 59 in good health and CMV-seronegative. The V call is TRBV6-1, the J call TRBJ2-5; the D gene is possibly TRBD2 (5 bases). CDR3 sequence: CASNSWEQYF. In DNA, the CDR3 is TGTGCCAGCAATTCCTGGGAGCAGTACTTC.